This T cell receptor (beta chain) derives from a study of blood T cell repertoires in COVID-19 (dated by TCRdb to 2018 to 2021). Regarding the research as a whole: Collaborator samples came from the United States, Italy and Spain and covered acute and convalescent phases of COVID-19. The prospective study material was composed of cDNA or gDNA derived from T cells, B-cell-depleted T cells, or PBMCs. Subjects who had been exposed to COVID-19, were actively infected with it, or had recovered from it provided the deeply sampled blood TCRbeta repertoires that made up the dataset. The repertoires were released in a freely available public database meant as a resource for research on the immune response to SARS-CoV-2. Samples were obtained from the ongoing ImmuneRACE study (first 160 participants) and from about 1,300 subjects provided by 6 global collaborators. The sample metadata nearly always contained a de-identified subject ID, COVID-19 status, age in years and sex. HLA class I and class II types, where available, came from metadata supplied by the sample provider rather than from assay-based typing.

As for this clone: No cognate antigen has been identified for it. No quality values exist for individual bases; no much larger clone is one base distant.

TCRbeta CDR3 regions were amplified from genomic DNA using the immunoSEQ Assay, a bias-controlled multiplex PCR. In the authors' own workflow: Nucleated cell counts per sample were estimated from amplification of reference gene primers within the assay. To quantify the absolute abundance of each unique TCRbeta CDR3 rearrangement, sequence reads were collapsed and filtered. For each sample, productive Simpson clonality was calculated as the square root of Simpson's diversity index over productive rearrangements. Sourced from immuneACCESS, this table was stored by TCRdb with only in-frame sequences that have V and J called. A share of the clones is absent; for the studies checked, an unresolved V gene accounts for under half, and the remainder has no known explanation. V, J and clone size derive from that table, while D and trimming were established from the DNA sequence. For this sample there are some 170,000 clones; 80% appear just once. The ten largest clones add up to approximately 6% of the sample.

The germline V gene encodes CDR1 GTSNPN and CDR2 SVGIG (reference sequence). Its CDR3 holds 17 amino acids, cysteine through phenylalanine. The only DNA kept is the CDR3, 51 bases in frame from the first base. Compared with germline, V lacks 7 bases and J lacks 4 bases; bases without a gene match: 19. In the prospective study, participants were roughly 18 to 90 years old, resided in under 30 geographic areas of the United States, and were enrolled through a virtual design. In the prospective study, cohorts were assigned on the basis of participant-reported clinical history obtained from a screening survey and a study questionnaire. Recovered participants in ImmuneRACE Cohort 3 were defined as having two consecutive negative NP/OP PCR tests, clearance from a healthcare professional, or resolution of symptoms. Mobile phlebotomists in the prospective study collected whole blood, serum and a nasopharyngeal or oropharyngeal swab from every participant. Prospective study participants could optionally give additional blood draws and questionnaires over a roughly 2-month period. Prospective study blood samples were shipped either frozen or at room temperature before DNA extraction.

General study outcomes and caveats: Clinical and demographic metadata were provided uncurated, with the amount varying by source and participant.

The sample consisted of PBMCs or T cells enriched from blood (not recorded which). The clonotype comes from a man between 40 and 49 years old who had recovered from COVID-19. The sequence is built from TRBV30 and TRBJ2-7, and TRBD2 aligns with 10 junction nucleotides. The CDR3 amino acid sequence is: CASSGLAGESMVYEQYF. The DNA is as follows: TGTGCCTCATCGGGGCTAGCGGGGGAGTCTATGGTTTACGAGCAGTACTTC. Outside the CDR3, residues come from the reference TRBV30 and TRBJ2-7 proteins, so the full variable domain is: SQTIHQWPATLVQPVGSPLSLECTVEGTSNPNLYWYRQAAGRGLQLLFYSVGIGQISSEVPQNLSASRPQDRQFILSSKKLLLSDSGFYLCASSGLAGESMVYEQYFGPGTRLTVT.